The 11 T cell receptor beta chains given below trace back to one sample, sequenced in a study of identical twins. One entry per CDR3 protein, called by TCRdb with MiXCR from the 5' RACE reads. The data show 250,000 to 300,000 distinct CDR3 sequences, 7.5% to 9.5% seen once. These same records also appear under a second study, on yellow fever vaccine responses in identical twins.

Sequences were obtained from CD8+ T cells sorted from blood. The receptors derive from a woman aged 18-29 years in good health.

This clonotype was picked up many times. The chain combines TRBV27 with TRBJ2-1; possible D gene TRBD1, 6 bases. Germline V lookup: CDR1 MNHEY, CDR2 SMNVEV (reference sequence). V was clipped by 5 bases and J by 4 bases, with 15 bases between them. The CDR3 extends over 15 amino acids. CDR3 coding DNA: TGTGCCAGCAGTCCCACAGGGTGGGGTTACAATGAGCAGTTCTTC. It translates to CASSPTGWGYNEQFF.

This clonotype was detected many times. The chain recombines TRBV4-2 with TRBJ2-5; D is unclear. The V gene's germline CDR1 is LGHNA and CDR2 YNFKEQ. The CDR3 loop spans 16 amino acids. V lost 1 base to trimming and J lost 5 bases, with 17 bases between them. The CDR3 loop reads CASSQGPPGSMETQYF. The CDR3 bases are TGTGCCAGCAGCCAAGGTCCGCCGGGTTCTATGGAGACCCAGTACTTC.

This clonotype showed up many times. This chain uses TRBV12-3 or TRBV12-4 with TRBJ2-1, with D possibly called TRBD1 or TRBD2 (5 bases each). V lost 6 bases and J lost 8, with 23 bases in between. This CDR3 region has 16 residues. This CDR3 is CASRGPEGRFFYEQFF. CDR3 in DNA: TGTGCCAGCAGGGGGCCCGAGGGCCGATTTTTTTATGAGCAGTTCTTC.

The genes are TRBV7-9 and TRBJ1-1; TRBD1 matches 10 bases. J was trimmed by 6 bases and V by 4 bases; bases with no gene match: 5. This CDR3 comprises 14 residues. CDR1 is SEHNR and CDR2 is FQNEAQ in the germline V gene (reference sequence). CDR3 amino acids: CASSSGTGEPEAFF. CDR3 sequence (DNA): TGTGCCAGCAGCTCCGGGACAGGGGAGCCTGAAGCTTTCTTT.

This clonotype was counted only a few times. V gene TRBV7-8 combines with J gene TRBJ2-3; D tentatively reads TRBD1 or TRBD2 (5 bases each). V was pared by 4 bases and J by 3 bases, with 20 bases between. Germline CDR1 and CDR2: SGHVS and FQNEAQ. The CDR3 consists of 17 residues. CDR3 in DNA: TGTGCCAGCAGCTGGGATCCCTTACTAGGGGTAACAGATACGCAGTATTTT. It specifies CASSWDPLLGVTDTQYF.

The V call is TRBV6-1, the J call TRBJ2-7; a weak D match, TRBD2 (5 bases). The CDR3 spans 14 residues. Per the germline V gene, CDR1 is MNHNS and CDR2 is SASEGT. V lost 7 bases to trimming and J lost 4 bases, with 17 bases between them. This CDR3 reads CASTGDSVPYEQYF. The CDR3 nucleotides read TGTGCCAGCACCGGGGATAGCGTCCCTTACGAGCAGTACTTC.

This clonotype has more than one count but fewer than ten. V usage is TRBV20-1 and J usage is TRBJ1-1; 8 nucleotides match TRBD1. Per germline, CDR1 DFQATT and CDR2 SNEGSKA (reference sequence). The CDR3 extends over 14 amino acids. With V trimmed by 0 bases and J by 5 bases, 5 bases remained unmatched. The CDR3, as DNA: TGCAGTGCTAGAGATCCATGGGACAGGACTGAAGCTTTCTTT. This sequence encodes CSARDPWDRTEAFF.

This sequence joins TRBV9 and TRBJ1-1, with TRBD1 identical over 9 bases. Looked up from germline, CDR1 is SGDLS and CDR2 is YYNGEE. V gave up 3 bases and J gave up 1 base; unmatched junction bases: 1. The CDR3 runs 14 residues. The DNA for the CDR3 is TGTGCCAGCAGCGGGACAGGGGCGAACACTGAAGCTTTCTTT. This gives the protein CASSGTGANTEAFF.

The chain employs TRBV4-3 and TRBJ2-2, with no clear D. Germline V gives CDR1 LGHNA, CDR2 YSLEER. V gave up 2 bases and J gave up 0 bases, with 10 bases separating them. CDR3 length equals 16 residues. The CDR3 region has the DNA TGCGCCAGCAGCCAATTCGACACCACGAACACCGGGGAGCTGTTTTTT. Amino acid sequence: CASSQFDTTNTGELFF.

At least ten counts were recorded for this clonotype. The genes are TRBV29-1 and TRBJ2-3; the match to TRBD2 covers 11 bases. The V and J ends lost 3 bases and 2 bases, in that order; junction bases with no gene match: 10. The germline gives CDR1 SQVTM, CDR2 ANQGSEA. CDR3 length: 17 amino acids. The CDR3 nucleotides are TGCAGCGTTGACTGGCCAAAGACTAGCGGGAACACAGATACGCAGTATTTT. It encodes CSVDWPKTSGNTDTQYF.

V gene TRBV5-4 combines with J gene TRBJ2-3; D might be TRBD1 or TRBD2, each matching 5 bases. Germline assignment: CDR1 SGHNT and CDR2 YYREEE (reference sequence). V lost 6 bases and J 0 bases, leaving 23 bases between the germline ends. The length of the CDR3 is 18 residues. For the CDR3, the DNA is TGTGCCAGCAACCTGGGGGAAGGGGAGTGGGATAGCACAGATACGCAGTATTTT. Translated: CASNLGEGEWDSTDTQYF.